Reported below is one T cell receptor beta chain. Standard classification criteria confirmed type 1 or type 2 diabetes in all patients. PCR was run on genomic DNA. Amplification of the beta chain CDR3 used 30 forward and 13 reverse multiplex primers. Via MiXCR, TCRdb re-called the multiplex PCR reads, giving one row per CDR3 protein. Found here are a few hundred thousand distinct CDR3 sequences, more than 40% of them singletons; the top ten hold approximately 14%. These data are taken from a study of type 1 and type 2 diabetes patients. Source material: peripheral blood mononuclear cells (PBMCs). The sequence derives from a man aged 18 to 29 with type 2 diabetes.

The DNA for the CDR3 is TGTGCCAGCGCACCACGGGCAGGGCTAGCGGGAGGAACGTGGGAGACCCAGTACTTC. Its translation is CASAPRAGLAGGTWETQYF. This rearrangement joins TRBV27 to TRBJ2-5, with 11 bases matching TRBD2. The CDR3 spans 19 residues. Looked up from germline, CDR1 is MNHEY and CDR2 is SMNVEV (reference sequence). The trim removed 8 bases at V and 5 bases at J, leaving 22 bases unmatched.